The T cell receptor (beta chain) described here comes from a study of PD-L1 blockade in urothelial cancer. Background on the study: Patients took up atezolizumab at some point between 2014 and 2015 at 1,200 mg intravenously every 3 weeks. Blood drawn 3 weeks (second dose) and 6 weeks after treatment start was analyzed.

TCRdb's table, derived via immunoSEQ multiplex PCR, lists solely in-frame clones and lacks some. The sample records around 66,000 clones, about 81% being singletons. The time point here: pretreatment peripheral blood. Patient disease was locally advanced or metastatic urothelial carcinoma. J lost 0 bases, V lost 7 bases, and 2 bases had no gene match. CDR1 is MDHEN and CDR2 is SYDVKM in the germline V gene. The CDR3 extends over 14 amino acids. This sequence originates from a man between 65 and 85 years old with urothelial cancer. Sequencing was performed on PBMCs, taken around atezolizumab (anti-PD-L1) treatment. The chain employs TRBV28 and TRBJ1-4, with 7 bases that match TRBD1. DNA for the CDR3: TGTGCCAGCAATCAGGGGGCAACTAATGAAAAACTGTTTTTT. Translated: CASNQGATNEKLFF.